One and the same sample provided the 27 T cell receptor beta chains below, sequenced in a study of T cell responses to AZD1222 COVID-19 vaccine. This table comes from immunoSEQ multiplex PCR, and its TCRdb copy is limited to in-frame clones, with some not included. This sample has roughly 110,000 clones, with roughly 87% found just once. The material sequenced was peripheral blood, taken on day 0 of AZD1222 vaccination. The receptors come from an adult in good health.

The DNA of the CDR3 is TGTGCCAGCAGCCGGGACAGACTAAACTATGGCTACACCTTC. It encodes CASSRDRLNYGYTF. The chain joins TRBV5-5 to TRBJ1-2; 7 bases are a match to TRBD1. Looked up from germline, CDR1 is SGHKS and CDR2 is YYEKEE (reference sequence). The trim removed 4 bases at V and 2 bases at J, leaving 5 bases unmatched. CDR3 size: 14 residues. The full variable domain, in which reference TRBV5-5 and TRBJ1-2 provide the parts outside the CDR3, is DAGVTQSPTHLIKTRGQQVTLRCSPISGHKSVSWYQQVLGQGPQFIFQYYEKEERGRGNFPDRFSARQFPNYSSELNVNALLLGDSALYLCASSRDRLNYGYTFGSGTRLTVV.

This chain links TRBV23-1 with TRBJ1-1; D is unclear. TRBV23-1 is designated an ORF whose function remains uncertain. The CDR3 runs 12 residues. V shed 1 base and J shed 11 bases, with 11 bases lying between them. The CDR3 bases are TGCGCCAGCAGTCAATTCCCGACGCGGGCTTTCTTT. Translated, it gives CASSQFPTRAFF.

This sequence joins TRBV7-8 and TRBJ1-1, with D hard to call. This CDR3 spans 15 amino acids. Trimming removed 5 bases at V and 1 base at J, with 14 bases between. CDR1 and CDR2 (germline): SGHVS, FQNEAQ. The CDR3 nucleotides are TGTGCCAGCAGCGATGGACTTTTTGGGAACACTGAAGCTTTCTTT. Its protein is CASSDGLFGNTEAFF.

This rearrangement joins TRBV9 to TRBJ1-2, with a tentative D call TRBD1 (5 bases). Trimming cost V 0 bases and J 3 bases, with 6 bases left between them. The CDR3 has 13 amino acids. The germline CDR1 and CDR2 sequences are SGDLS and YYNGEE. CDR3 bases: TGTGCCAGCAGCGTAGCGGGGGACTATGGCTACACCTTC. This gives the protein CASSVAGDYGYTF.

With regard to this clone: In the same sample, other DNA sequences code for this CDR3. V gene TRBV5-4 combines with J gene TRBJ1-6, with TRBD1 matching 7 bases. The V and J ends lost 0 bases and 3 bases, in that order; junction bases with no gene match: 0. Germline values: CDR1 SGHNT, CDR2 YYREEE (reference sequence). The CDR3 runs 15 residues. The CDR3 loop reads CASSLGDSYNSPLHF. CDR3 DNA: TGTGCCAGCAGCTTGGGGGACAGCTATAATTCACCCCTCCACTTT. The full variable domain, in which reference TRBV5-4 and TRBJ1-6 provide the parts outside the CDR3, is ETGVTQSPTHLIKTRGQQVTLRCSSQSGHNTVSWYQQALGQGPQFIFQYYREEENGRGNFPPRFSGLQFPNYSSELNVNALELDDSALYLCASSLGDSYNSPLHFGNGTRLTVT.

This sequence joins TRBV7-8 and TRBJ1-2; TRBD1 aligns across 9 bases. Germline V lookup: CDR1 SGHVS, CDR2 FQNEAQ. The V gene end was trimmed by 5 bases and the J gene end by 8 bases; junction bases not matched to a gene: 9. This CDR3 has 14 amino acids. This CDR3 reads CASSTKTQGAGYTF. CDR3 nucleotides: TGTGCCAGCAGCACAAAAACACAGGGGGCCGGCTACACCTTC.

In this sample, this clone turned up a few times. CDR3 nucleotide sequence: TGCGCCAGCAGCCAAGGAGAAACAGGGGTTTACGGCTACACCTTC. Encoded protein: CASSQGETGVYGYTF. The chain carries TRBV4-1 and TRBJ1-2; the match to TRBD1 covers 7 bases. Germline V gene lookup returns CDR1 MGHRA and CDR2 YSYEKL. The CDR3 contains 15 residues. V lost 1 base and J lost 8; bases outside the gene matches: 10.

The chain couples TRBV7-8 to TRBJ2-3; a weak D match, TRBD2 (6 bases). This CDR3 is 17 amino acids long. V was pared by 5 bases and J by 0 bases, with 18 bases between. The germline gives CDR1 SGHVS, CDR2 FQNEAQ. CDR3 protein: CASSHNGRTTSTDTQYF. CDR3 coding DNA: TGTGCCAGCAGCCATAACGGAAGGACTACTAGCACAGATACGCAGTATTTT.

The genes are TRBV5-5 and TRBJ1-1; 9 bases fit TRBD1. J was trimmed by 4 bases and V by 2 bases; bases with no gene match: 18. This CDR3 comprises 19 residues. Germline V gives CDR1 SGHKS, CDR2 YYEKEE (reference sequence). CDR3 sequence: CASSFNMPGQGLVRTEAFF. The CDR3 DNA reads as TGTGCCAGCAGCTTTAATATGCCGGGACAGGGATTAGTTCGCACTGAAGCTTTCTTT. Full variable domain (missing parts from reference TRBV5-5 and TRBJ1-1): DAGVTQSPTHLIKTRGQQVTLRCSPISGHKSVSWYQQVLGQGPQFIFQYYEKEERGRGNFPDRFSARQFPNYSSELNVNALLLGDSALYLCASSFNMPGQGLVRTEAFFGQGTRLTVV.

The chain links TRBV6-2 or TRBV6-3 to TRBJ2-3; the D call may be TRBD1 or TRBD2 (6 bases each). The germline V gene encodes CDR1 MNHEY and CDR2 SVGEGT. V was cut by 6 bases and J by 10 bases, with 14 bases left in between. The CDR3 sequence is 12 residues long. This CDR3 reads CASSLEGGSQYF. The CDR3 region has the DNA TGTGCCAGCAGCCTCGAAGGGGGGTCGCAGTATTTT.

The chain has TRBV7-9 and TRBJ1-2, with 7 positions matching TRBD1. V lost 3 bases to trimming and J lost 0 bases; unmatched junction nucleotides: 1. The length of the CDR3 is 14 residues. Germline V gene lookup returns CDR1 SEHNR and CDR2 FQNEAQ (reference sequence). CDR3 protein: CASSFRGANYGYTF. Written as DNA, the CDR3 is TGTGCCAGCAGCTTCAGGGGGGCTAACTATGGCTACACCTTC.

CDR3 region: CASSEWTINYGYTF. The CDR3 region has the DNA TGTGCCAGCAGTGAATGGACGATTAACTATGGCTACACCTTC. This chain connects TRBV2 to TRBJ1-2, with D hard to call. V was cut by 2 bases and J by 1 base, with 8 bases left in between. The V gene's germline CDR1 is SNHLY and CDR2 FYNNEI. This CDR3 has 14 amino acids.

The chain employs TRBV28 and TRBJ1-2, with D unclear. Germline-derived CDR1 and CDR2 are MDHEN and SYDVKM. The CDR3 sequence is 14 residues long. Trimming shortened V by 1 base and J by 0 bases, and 6 bases separated the two germline ends. CDR3 bases: TGTGCCAGCAGTTTATTGGGATCTAACTATGGCTACACCTTC. Translation gives CASSLLGSNYGYTF.

The chain couples TRBV20-1 to TRBJ1-2; D might be TRBD1 (5 bases). Deletions cut 3 bases from V and 4 bases from J, with 9 bases between. The CDR3 is 12 amino acids. The germline CDR1 and CDR2 sequences are DFQATT and SNEGSKA (reference sequence). This chain's CDR3 is CSASGHSYGYTF. Here the CDR3 DNA reads TGCAGTGCTAGTGGACACAGCTATGGCTACACCTTC.

The genes are TRBV25-1 and TRBJ2-6; the match to TRBD2 covers 7 bases. This CDR3 is 14 amino acids long. Germline V gives CDR1 MGHDK, CDR2 SYGVNS. Unmatched junction bases numbered 4, after V lost 3 bases and J lost 8 bases. In DNA, the CDR3 is TGTGCCAGCAGTGAGGCGGGGGATTCCAACGTCCTGACTTTC. This sequence encodes CASSEAGDSNVLTF.

The genes are TRBV7-9 and TRBJ1-1, with D tentatively TRBD1 (5 bases). From germline, CDR1 is SEHNR and CDR2 FQNEAQ (reference sequence). Trimming took off 6 bases at V and 4 bases at J, with 12 bases between the two ends. This CDR3 comprises 13 residues. The CDR3 loop reads CASRGVKGTEAFF. CDR3 DNA: TGTGCCAGCAGAGGGGTTAAGGGCACTGAAGCTTTCTTT.

The gene calls are TRBV30 and TRBJ1-4; D is perhaps TRBD1 (6 bases). V was shortened by 0 bases and J by 7 bases, with 12 bases between the two germline ends. The CDR3 loop spans 14 amino acids. The V gene's germline CDR1 is GTSNPN and CDR2 SVGIG (reference sequence). CDR3 sequence (DNA): TGTGCCTGGAGTGTTGGGGGGCTCAGTGAAAAACTGTTTTTT. It encodes CAWSVGGLSEKLFF.

The rearrangement links TRBV27 to TRBJ1-5; 9 nucleotides agree with TRBD1. V lost 5 bases, J lost 6 bases, and 5 bases stayed unmatched. The CDR3 spans 14 residues. Germline loops: CDR1 MNHEY, CDR2 SMNVEV (reference sequence). This CDR3 reads CASSRQGVSQPQHF. CDR3 coding DNA: TGTGCCAGCAGTCGACAGGGGGTGAGTCAGCCCCAGCATTTT.

The chain employs TRBV6-5 and TRBJ2-3; TRBD2 matches at 9 bases. The CDR3 has 15 residues. Germline-derived CDR1 and CDR2 are MNHEY and SVGAGI. The V gene end was trimmed by 5 bases and the J gene end by 1 base; junction bases not matched to a gene: 4. The CDR3 sequence is CASSPQRGGTDTQYF. The DNA for the CDR3 is TGTGCCAGCAGTCCCCAGCGGGGGGGCACAGATACGCAGTATTTT.

The V and J genes are TRBV27 and TRBJ1-3, with D maybe TRBD1 (6 bases). From germline, CDR1 is MNHEY and CDR2 SMNVEV (reference sequence). The V gene lost 8 bases and the J gene lost 4 bases, with 21 bases spanning the gap. The CDR3 length is 16 residues. The CDR3 sequence is CASAPLTGNQGNTIYF. CDR3 coding DNA: TGTGCCAGCGCCCCCCTTACAGGGAACCAAGGAAACACCATATATTTT.

The chain uses TRBV6-1 and TRBJ2-5; 7 bases fit TRBD1. Germline CDR1 and CDR2: MNHNS and SASEGT. This CDR3 region has 15 residues. Germline trimming cut 3 bases from V and 6 bases from J; bases unmatched to any gene: 10. Here the CDR3 DNA reads TGTGCCAGCAGTGATGCCGGGACAGTAAAGAAGACCCAGTACTTC. It encodes CASSDAGTVKKTQYF.

V usage is TRBV6-5 and J usage is TRBJ1-1; no definite D call. The CDR3 has 14 residues. Per germline, CDR1 MNHEY and CDR2 SVGAGI. Trimming took 2 bases from V and 0 from J, leaving 7 bases between them. Written as DNA, the CDR3 is TGTGCCAGCAGTTACAGGACGGTGAACACTGAAGCTTTCTTT. Protein product: CASSYRTVNTEAFF.

The V and J genes are TRBV4-2 and TRBJ1-1, with 7 nucleotides matching TRBD1. Germline V CDR1 and CDR2: LGHNA, YNFKEQ. The CDR3 sequence is 15 residues long. V dropped 5 bases and J dropped 3; count of bases not matched to a gene: 9. Here the CDR3 reads CASSAPGTADTEAFF. In nucleotides, the CDR3 is TGTGCCAGCAGCGCTCCCGGGACAGCTGACACTGAAGCTTTCTTT.

J is TRBJ1-2 and V is TRBV20-1; 7 positions match TRBD1. V shed 3 bases and J 2 bases; nucleotides not matched to a gene: 3. Germline loops: CDR1 DFQATT, CDR2 SNEGSKA (reference sequence). This CDR3 has 13 amino acids. In nucleotides, the CDR3 is TGCAGTGCTAGTACAGGGGAGAACTATGGCTACACCTTC. It is translated as CSASTGENYGYTF.

V and J are TRBV6-1 and TRBJ1-3; no clear D gene. The CDR3 is 14 residues long. Per the germline V gene, CDR1 is MNHNS and CDR2 is SASEGT. Trimming left V 0 bases short and J 2 bases short, with 5 bases between. The CDR3 coding sequence is TGTGCCAGCAGTGAAGCGAGACCTGGAAACACCATATATTTT. It specifies CASSEARPGNTIYF.

The chain employs TRBV6-6 and TRBJ2-7; D is possibly TRBD1 (6 bases). The CDR3 runs 15 residues. Germline CDR1 is MNHNY and CDR2 is SVGAGI (reference sequence). The V and J ends lost 1 base and 2 bases respectively, with 12 bases between them. Written as DNA, the CDR3 is TGTGCCAGCAGTTACTTACAGGGAGCCCCCTACGAGCAGTACTTC. This gives the protein CASSYLQGAPYEQYF.

The CDR3 here is CASSLSETGYNEQFF. CDR3 DNA: TGTGCCAGCAGTTTATCCGAGACTGGTTACAATGAGCAGTTCTTC. The gene calls are TRBV27 and TRBJ2-1; D is uncertain. The V end was cut by 0 bases, the J end by 4 bases, with 10 bases between. This CDR3 has 15 amino acids. In germline, CDR1 is MNHEY, CDR2 SMNVEV (reference sequence).